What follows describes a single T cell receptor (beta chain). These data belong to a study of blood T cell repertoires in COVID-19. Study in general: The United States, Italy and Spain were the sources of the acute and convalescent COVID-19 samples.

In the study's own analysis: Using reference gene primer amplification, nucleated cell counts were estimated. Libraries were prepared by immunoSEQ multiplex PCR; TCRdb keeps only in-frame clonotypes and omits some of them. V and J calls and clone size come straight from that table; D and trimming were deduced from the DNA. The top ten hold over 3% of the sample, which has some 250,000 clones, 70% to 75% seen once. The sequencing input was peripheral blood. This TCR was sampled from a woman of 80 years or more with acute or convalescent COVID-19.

CDR3 bases: TGCGCCAGCACAAAAACAGGGGGCGCATATGGCTACACCTTC. Protein: CASTKTGGAYGYTF. This chain uses TRBV10-2 with TRBJ1-2; 9 bases are shared with TRBD1. Per germline, CDR1 WSHSY and CDR2 SAAADI. The CDR3 is 14 amino acids. The V and J ends lost 7 bases and 5 bases, in that order; junction bases with no gene match: 8.